A selection of T cell receptor beta chains follows, all from one sample in a study of CD8 T cells in Susac syndrome. TCRdb used MiXCR to reprocess the immunoSEQ multiplex PCR reads, holding one entry per CDR3 protein. The top ten hold 0.09% to 0.1% of the sample, which has 170,000 or so distinct CDR3 sequences, approximately 93% seen once. Sequenced: CD4+ T cells from PBMCs. The receptors stem from a human donor with multiple sclerosis. Each CDR3 is given with its conserved first and last residue. The order of the fields is V gene, clone size, D gene, J gene, CDR3 length, CDR3 protein, CDR3 DNA. A D gene is named only where the DNA matches it firmly. Expanded clones get a size class; other rows say once, few or many, or leave the size out.

>TRBV5-4|NA|NA|TRBJ2-5|11
CASRNGETQYF
TGTGCCAGCAGGAATGGGGAGACCCAGTACTTC
>TRBV20-1|NA|NA|TRBJ1-1|12
CSALRFDTEAFF
TGCAGTGCCCTTCGGTTCGACACTGAAGCTTTCTTT
>TRBV5-4|NA|NA|TRBJ2-6|16
CASSLGMGTGANVLTF
TGTGCCAGCAGCCTGGGCATGGGTACCGGGGCCAACGTCCTGACTTTC
>TRBV2|few|TRBD1|TRBJ1-1|13
CASSNRGNTEAFF
TGTGCCAGCAGTAACAGGGGGAACACTGAAGCTTTCTTT
>TRBV10-3|few|NA|TRBJ2-7|13
CAIRRDDSYEQYF
TGTGCCATCAGAAGGGACGACTCCTACGAGCAGTACTTC
>TRBV10-3|NA|TRBD1|TRBJ2-5|15
CAISDSRGNQETQYF
TGTGCCATCAGTGACTCCAGGGGGAACCAAGAGACCCAGTACTTC
>TRBV15|NA|TRBD1|TRBJ1-5|15
CATSRERDRLEPQHF
TGTGCCACCAGCAGAGAAAGGGACAGGTTGGAGCCCCAGCATTTT
>TRBV2|NA|TRBD1|TRBJ2-7|14
CASNRPGQGEEQYF
TGTGCCAGCAACAGACCGGGACAGGGAGAAGAGCAGTACTTC
>TRBV7-2|NA|TRBD2|TRBJ2-7|14
CASSLVAGEAEQYF
TGTGCCAGCAGCTTAGTAGCGGGAGAGGCCGAGCAGTACTTC
>TRBV15|NA|NA|TRBJ2-5|16
CATSRDLTVRGETQYF
TGTGCCACCAGCAGAGACCTTACTGTCCGGGGAGAGACCCAGTACTTC
>TRBV20-1|NA|TRBD2|TRBJ2-5|17
CSATGTSGGAREETQYF
TGCAGTGCAACCGGGACTAGCGGGGGGGCAAGGGAAGAGACCCAGTACTTC
>TRBV19|NA|TRBD1|TRBJ1-4|14
CASNLQGSEEKLFF
TGTGCCAGTAACTTACAGGGGAGTGAAGAAAAACTGTTTTTT
>TRBV5-6|NA|NA|TRBJ1-2|13
CASSFFGNYGYTF
TGTGCCAGCAGCTTTTTCGGGAACTATGGCTACACCTTC
>TRBV3-1|NA|NA|TRBJ2-3|12
CASSLGAGTQYF
TGTGCCAGCAGCCTCGGCGCAGGTACGCAGTATTTT
>TRBV6-9|NA|NA|TRBJ1-5|17
CASSPGRDHCSNQPQHF
TGTGCCAGCAGTCCCGGGAGGGACCACTGTAGCAATCAGCCCCAGCATTTT
>TRBV3-1|NA|NA|TRBJ1-1|15
CASSKPGIKGTEAFF
TGTGCCAGCAGCAAACCGGGGATCAAGGGCACTGAAGCTTTCTTT
>TRBV6-1|NA|NA|TRBJ1-6|14
CASSEPSGRSPLHF
TGTGCCAGCAGTGAACCCTCCGGACGCTCACCCCTCCACTTT
>TRBV20-1|NA|TRBD1|TRBJ2-7|15
CSAGGAGTGAYEQYF
TGCAGTGCTGGGGGGGCCGGGACAGGGGCCTACGAGCAGTACTTC
>TRBV11-1|NA|NA|TRBJ1-2|12
CASSLNADGYTF
TGTGCCAGCAGCTTAAACGCCGATGGCTACACCTTC
>TRBV5-1|NA|NA|TRBJ2-1|14
CASSLEQNYNEQFF
TGCGCCAGCAGCTTGGAACAGAACTACAATGAGCAGTTCTTC
>TRBV29-1|NA|TRBD2|TRBJ2-1|17
CSVESASGRGSYNEQFF
TGCAGCGTTGAAAGCGCTAGCGGTCGTGGCTCCTACAATGAGCAGTTCTTC
>TRBV19|NA|NA|TRBJ1-1|13
CASRPGGRTEAFF
TGTGCCAGTAGACCCGGGGGGCGAACTGAAGCTTTCTTT
>TRBV7-8|NA|TRBD2|TRBJ2-5|15
CASSPQRGWQETQYF
TGTGCCAGCAGCCCTCAGCGGGGCTGGCAAGAGACCCAGTACTTC
>TRBV9|NA|NA|TRBJ1-5|15
CASSVAGGSNQPQHF
TGTGCCAGCAGCGTAGCCGGGGGGAGCAATCAGCCCCAGCATTTT
>TRBV6-2/TRBV6-3|NA|NA|TRBJ1-1|17
CASSYYARDRSTAEAFF
TGTGCCAGCAGTTACTACGCCCGGGACCGAAGTACAGCTGAAGCTTTCTTT
>TRBV12-3/TRBV12-4|NA|NA|TRBJ1-2|13
CASREQSSNGYTF
TGTGCCAGCAGAGAACAGAGTAGTAATGGCTACACCTTC
>TRBV2|once|TRBD1|TRBJ1-1|13
CASRDRPRTEAFF
TGTGCCAGCAGGGACAGGCCTCGGACTGAAGCTTTCTTT
>TRBV4-1|NA|NA|TRBJ2-5|14
CASSQTDRLSTQYF
TGCGCCAGCAGCCAGACCGACAGGTTATCGACCCAGTACTTC
>TRBV9|NA|TRBD1|TRBJ2-7|14
CASSVVGQATEQYF
TGTGCCAGCAGCGTAGTGGGACAGGCAACCGAGCAGTACTTC
>TRBV5-1|NA|NA|TRBJ2-6|15
CASSTLSSGANVLTF
TGCGCCAGCAGCACCCTAAGCTCTGGGGCCAACGTCCTGACTTTC
>TRBV7-2|NA|NA|TRBJ2-7|16
CASSLAGQGLSYEQYF
TGTGCCAGCAGCTTAGCGGGCCAGGGGTTAAGCTACGAGCAGTACTTC
>TRBV5-1|NA|TRBD1|TRBJ1-2|15
CASSLVGQGGDGYTF
TGCGCCAGCAGCTTGGTGGGACAGGGCGGGGATGGCTACACCTTC
>TRBV20-1|NA|NA|TRBJ2-3|10
CSARGDTQYF
TGCAGTGCCAGAGGCGATACGCAGTATTTT
>TRBV6-2/TRBV6-3|NA|NA|TRBJ2-2|13
CASSYSTSGELFF
TGTGCCAGCAGTTACTCCACGTCCGGGGAGCTGTTTTTT
>TRBV2|NA|NA|TRBJ2-4|18
CASSYDYSRSQAKNIQYF
TGTGCCAGCAGTTACGATTATAGCAGGAGCCAAGCCAAAAACATTCAGTACTTC
>TRBV12-3/TRBV12-4|NA|TRBD1|TRBJ2-5|15
CASTSGQGTQETQYF
TGTGCCAGCACCTCTGGACAGGGGACTCAAGAGACCCAGTACTTC
>TRBV29-1|NA|NA|TRBJ1-2|15
CSVLSLQGADYGYTF
TGCAGCGTCCTCTCATTACAGGGCGCGGACTATGGCTACACCTTC
>TRBV5-4|NA|NA|TRBJ2-5|15
CASSDPGGGRETQYF
TGTGCCAGCAGCGACCCGGGTGGGGGGCGAGAGACCCAGTACTTC
>TRBV27|NA|NA|TRBJ2-1|12
CASNLQGGEQFF
TGTGCCAGCAATCTCCAGGGTGGTGAGCAGTTCTTC
>TRBV30|NA|NA|TRBJ1-6|13
CAWSPLDNSPLHF
TGTGCCTGGAGTCCCCTAGATAATTCACCCCTCCACTTT
>TRBV7-9|NA|NA|TRBJ2-7|14
CASSFRGEGYEQYF
TGTGCCAGCAGCTTCCGGGGCGAGGGGTACGAGCAGTACTTC
>TRBV7-2|NA|NA|TRBJ2-1|15
CASSLVMAGHNEQFF
TGTGCCAGCAGCTTAGTGATGGCGGGACACAATGAGCAGTTCTTC
>TRBV12-3/TRBV12-4|NA|TRBD1|TRBJ1-2|17
CASSLSGTGLAGYGYTF
TGTGCCAGCAGTTTATCCGGGACAGGCCTGGCCGGCTATGGCTACACCTTC
>TRBV12-3/TRBV12-4|NA|NA|TRBJ1-1|13
CASSLKQGLVAFF
TGTGCCAGCAGTCTAAAACAGGGACTAGTAGCTTTCTTT
>TRBV28|NA|TRBD2|TRBJ2-5|16
CASISPRASGSSAQYF
TGTGCCAGCATCTCGCCCCGGGCTAGCGGGAGCAGTGCCCAGTACTTC
>TRBV20-1|once|NA|TRBJ2-6|16
CSAPGPGSVGANVLTF
TGCAGTGCCCCGGGCCCGGGAAGTGTTGGGGCCAACGTCCTGACTTTC
>TRBV6-1|once|NA|TRBJ1-5|13
CASSWTENQPQQF
TGTGCCAGCAGTTGGACCGAGAATCAGCCCCAGCAATTT
>TRBV9|NA|NA|TRBJ2-1|15
CASSVGSSEYNEQFF
TGTGCCAGCAGCGTAGGATCTTCTGAGTACAATGAGCAGTTCTTC
>TRBV7-8|once|TRBD1|TRBJ2-1|15
CASSLWQGADNEQFF
TGTGCCAGCAGCTTGTGGCAGGGGGCTGACAATGAGCAGTTCTTC
>TRBV9|NA|NA|TRBJ1-5|14
CASSAGVGNQPQHF
TGTGCCAGCAGTGCCGGGGTGGGCAATCAGCCCCAGCATTTT
>TRBV6-2/TRBV6-3|NA|NA|TRBJ2-5|13
CASSERERETQYF
TGTGCCAGCAGTGAAAGGGAACGAGAGACCCAGTACTTC
>TRBV3-1|NA|NA|TRBJ2-5|12
CASSQDQGGSYF
TGTGCCAGCAGCCAAGACCAGGGGGGGTCTTACTTC
>TRBV12-3/TRBV12-4|NA|NA|TRBJ1-6|15
CASSSSRGPNSPLHF
TGTGCCAGCAGTTCCTCCCGAGGACCCAATTCACCCCTCCACTTT
>TRBV4-1|NA|NA|TRBJ2-3|13
CASSQVDTDTQYF
TGCGCCAGCAGCCAAGTAGACACAGATACGCAGTATTTT